The entry below describes one TCR beta chain. CDR3 size: 15 residues. The record originates from a study of cytomegalovirus exposure and HLA in healthy donors. Using immunoSEQ multiplex PCR, the repertoire was profiled, and TCRdb retains in-frame clones only, with some absent. Of around 98,000 clones detected, more than 85% appear once; the ten largest clones hold 5.5% to 7.5%. This chain uses TRBV21-1 with TRBJ1-5; TRBD1 reflects the table's D call only, with no check against the DNA. TRBV21-1 is assigned pseudogene status. The sequence came from a man aged 18 to 29 in good health and CMV-seropositive. Sequenced input: PBMCs. The CDR3 is CASSNFDRVFYPQHF. The CDR3 DNA is TGTGCCAGCAGCAATTTCGACAGGGTGTTTTATCCCCAGCATTTT.